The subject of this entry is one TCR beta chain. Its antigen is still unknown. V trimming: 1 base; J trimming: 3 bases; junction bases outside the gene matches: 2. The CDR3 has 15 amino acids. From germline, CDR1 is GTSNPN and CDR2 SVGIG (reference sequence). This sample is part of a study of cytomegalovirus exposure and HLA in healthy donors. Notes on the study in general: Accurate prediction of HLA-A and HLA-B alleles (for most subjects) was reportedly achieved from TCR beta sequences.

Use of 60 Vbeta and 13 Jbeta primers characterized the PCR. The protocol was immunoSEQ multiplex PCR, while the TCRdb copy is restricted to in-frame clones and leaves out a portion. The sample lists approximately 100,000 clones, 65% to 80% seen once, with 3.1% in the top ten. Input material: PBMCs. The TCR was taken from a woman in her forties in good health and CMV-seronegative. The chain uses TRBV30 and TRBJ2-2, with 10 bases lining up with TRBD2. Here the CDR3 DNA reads TGTGCCTGGAGTGGTAGCGGGAGGCACACCGGGGAGCTGTTTTTT. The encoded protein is CAWSGSGRHTGELFF.